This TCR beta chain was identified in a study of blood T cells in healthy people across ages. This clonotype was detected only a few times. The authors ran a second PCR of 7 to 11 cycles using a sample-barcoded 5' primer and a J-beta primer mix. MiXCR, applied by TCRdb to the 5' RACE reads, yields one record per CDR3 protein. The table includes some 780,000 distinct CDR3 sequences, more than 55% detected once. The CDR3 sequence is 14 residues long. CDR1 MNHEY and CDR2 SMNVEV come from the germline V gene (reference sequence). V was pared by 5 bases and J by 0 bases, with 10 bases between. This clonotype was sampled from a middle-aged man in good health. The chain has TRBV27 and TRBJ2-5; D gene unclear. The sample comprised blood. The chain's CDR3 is CASSRISHQETQYF. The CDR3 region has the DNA TGTGCCAGCAGTCGGATCTCCCACCAAGAGACCCAGTACTTC.